This is a list of T cell receptor beta chains from one sample in a study of T-cell reconstitution after alpha-beta-depleted transplantation in children. Using its own MiXCR run on the PCR reads, TCRdb lists one record per CDR3 protein. Of 900,000 or so distinct CDR3 sequences in the sample, under 20% were seen once. The material sequenced was PBMCs, mostly from graft donor cells, taken 360 days after TCRalphabeta/CD19-depleted stem cell transplant. These receptors originate from a male patient younger than 18 who had a stem cell transplant for acute lymphoblastic leukemia, so the T cells may come from the graft donor. The CDR3 runs from the conserved cysteine through the conserved F or W. The order of the fields is clone size, V gene, J gene, D gene, CDR3 protein. A D gene is named only where the DNA matches it firmly. Not every row has a clone size; where given, it reads once, few, many or a size class.

clone size: NA; V gene: TRBV12-3/TRBV12-4; J gene: TRBJ2-4; D gene: NA; CDR3 protein: CASSFGGTLAKNIQYF
clone size: NA; V gene: TRBV5-1; J gene: TRBJ2-7; D gene: TRBD2; CDR3 protein: CASSAGLAGKAYEQYF
clone size: few; V gene: TRBV4-1; J gene: TRBJ1-2; D gene: TRBD1; CDR3 protein: CASSQEKTGRYRYTF
clone size: NA; V gene: TRBV5-1; J gene: TRBJ1-4; D gene: NA; CDR3 protein: CASSLEEGTLNEKLFF
clone size: few; V gene: TRBV20-1; J gene: TRBJ2-1; D gene: NA; CDR3 protein: CSARVPPPPGTNNEQFF
clone size: NA; V gene: TRBV9; J gene: TRBJ2-2; D gene: NA; CDR3 protein: CASSASLSTSRGHTGELFF
clone size: many; V gene: TRBV2; J gene: TRBJ1-2; D gene: TRBD1; CDR3 protein: CASRAWTGDGYTF
clone size: NA; V gene: TRBV4-2; J gene: TRBJ2-1; D gene: NA; CDR3 protein: CASSQPGGVDEQFF
clone size: NA; V gene: TRBV5-5; J gene: TRBJ2-3; D gene: NA; CDR3 protein: CASSLAPLAGTDTQYF
clone size: few; V gene: TRBV7-9; J gene: TRBJ2-1; D gene: TRBD2; CDR3 protein: CATRPTSGRLFF
clone size: few; V gene: TRBV5-1; J gene: TRBJ1-3; D gene: TRBD1; CDR3 protein: CASSARTGSSGNTIYF
clone size: few; V gene: TRBV20-1; J gene: TRBJ1-2; D gene: NA; CDR3 protein: CSARPIPRDGENYGYTF
clone size: few; V gene: TRBV7-2; J gene: TRBJ2-1; D gene: NA; CDR3 protein: CASSFTAEPGEQFF
clone size: NA; V gene: TRBV19; J gene: TRBJ2-7; D gene: NA; CDR3 protein: CASSMGLYYEQYF
clone size: few; V gene: TRBV7-9; J gene: TRBJ2-7; D gene: NA; CDR3 protein: CASTSGMGSWEQYF
clone size: NA; V gene: TRBV4-1; J gene: TRBJ2-6; D gene: TRBD1; CDR3 protein: CASSPPGQGTGSGANVLTF
clone size: NA; V gene: TRBV20-1; J gene: TRBJ2-2; D gene: TRBD2; CDR3 protein: CSATILAGETAMHTGELFF
clone size: few; V gene: TRBV4-1; J gene: TRBJ1-3; D gene: NA; CDR3 protein: CASSQWRGHSGNTIYF
clone size: NA; V gene: TRBV24-1; J gene: TRBJ2-2; D gene: NA; CDR3 protein: CATGLGPGELFF
clone size: NA; V gene: TRBV5-1; J gene: TRBJ2-3; D gene: NA; CDR3 protein: CASSLLGGRAASTDTQYF
clone size: NA; V gene: TRBV6-1; J gene: TRBJ2-5; D gene: TRBD1; CDR3 protein: CASRSGQAVPETQYF
clone size: NA; V gene: TRBV4-1; J gene: TRBJ2-7; D gene: NA; CDR3 protein: CASSHPNLGPPEQYF
clone size: NA; V gene: TRBV5-1; J gene: TRBJ1-2; D gene: NA; CDR3 protein: CASSDLGRNYGYTF
clone size: few; V gene: TRBV20-1; J gene: TRBJ2-5; D gene: NA; CDR3 protein: CSAREMFRETQYF
clone size: few; V gene: TRBV2; J gene: TRBJ2-1; D gene: TRBD1; CDR3 protein: CASSARQGDNEQFF
clone size: NA; V gene: TRBV28; J gene: TRBJ2-3; D gene: TRBD2; CDR3 protein: CASRSLGLAGGFTDTQYF
clone size: NA; V gene: TRBV27; J gene: TRBJ1-1; D gene: NA; CDR3 protein: CASSPPPGTRNTEAFF
clone size: few; V gene: TRBV11-2; J gene: TRBJ2-7; D gene: TRBD2; CDR3 protein: CASSLDRAGVYEQYF
clone size: few; V gene: TRBV20-1; J gene: TRBJ2-1; D gene: TRBD1; CDR3 protein: CSAREQGLHNEQFF
clone size: few; V gene: TRBV7-8; J gene: TRBJ1-1; D gene: TRBD1; CDR3 protein: CASSLAGSLGGWLKNTEAFF
clone size: NA; V gene: TRBV29-1; J gene: TRBJ2-3; D gene: NA; CDR3 protein: CSAHRLSTDTQYF
clone size: NA; V gene: TRBV7-2; J gene: TRBJ2-3; D gene: TRBD1; CDR3 protein: CASSCGQGCTDTQYF
clone size: NA; V gene: TRBV4-2; J gene: TRBJ1-1; D gene: TRBD1; CDR3 protein: CASSPRGQGGRTEAFF
clone size: many; V gene: TRBV20-1; J gene: TRBJ2-2; D gene: NA; CDR3 protein: CSAGDSRGQTGELFF
clone size: NA; V gene: TRBV5-1; J gene: TRBJ2-3; D gene: TRBD2; CDR3 protein: CASSSHLGLAGGPFDDTDTQYF
clone size: NA; V gene: TRBV5-6; J gene: TRBJ2-7; D gene: TRBD2; CDR3 protein: CASRGLAVSYEQYF
clone size: NA; V gene: TRBV4-2; J gene: TRBJ2-5; D gene: TRBD1; CDR3 protein: CASSQPGGLKKTQYF